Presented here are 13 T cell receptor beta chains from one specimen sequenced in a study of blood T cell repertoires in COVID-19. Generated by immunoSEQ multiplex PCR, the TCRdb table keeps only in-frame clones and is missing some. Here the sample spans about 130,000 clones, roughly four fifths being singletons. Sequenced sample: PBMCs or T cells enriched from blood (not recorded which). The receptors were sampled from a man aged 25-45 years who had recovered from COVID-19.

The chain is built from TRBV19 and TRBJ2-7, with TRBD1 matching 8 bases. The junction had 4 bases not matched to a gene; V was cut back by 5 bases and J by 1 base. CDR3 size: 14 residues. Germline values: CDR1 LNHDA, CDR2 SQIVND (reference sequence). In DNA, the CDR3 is TGTGCCAGTAGTTCAGGGGGCCTATCCTACGAGCAGTACTTC. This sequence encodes CASSSGGLSYEQYF.

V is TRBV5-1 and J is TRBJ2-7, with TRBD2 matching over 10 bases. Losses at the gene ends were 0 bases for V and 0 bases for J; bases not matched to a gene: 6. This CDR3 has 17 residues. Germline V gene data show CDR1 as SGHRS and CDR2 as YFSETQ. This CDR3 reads CASSLGVSGGSSYEQYF. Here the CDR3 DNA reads TGCGCCAGCAGCTTGGGTGTTAGCGGGGGGAGCTCCTACGAGCAGTACTTC.

The CDR3 region is CASSLETWDTGELFF. In nucleotides, the CDR3 is TGTGCCAGCAGCTTAGAGACTTGGGACACCGGGGAGCTGTTTTTT. The chain couples TRBV7-8 to TRBJ2-2; D gene ambiguous. The germline CDR1 and CDR2 sequences are SGHVS and FQNEAQ. The CDR3 extends over 15 amino acids. With 1 base removed from V and 3 bases from J, the gap between germline ends came to 9 bases.

Written as DNA, the CDR3 is TGTGCCAGCAGCTTAGTCCTTGGACAGGGTGTTTCACCCCTCCACTTT. This codes for CASSLVLGQGVSPLHF. The genes are TRBV7-2 and TRBJ1-6; 8 bases align to TRBD1. Germline V gene lookup returns CDR1 SGHTA and CDR2 FQGNSA. CDR3 size: 16 residues. Germline trimming cut 1 base from V and 9 bases from J; bases unmatched to any gene: 8.

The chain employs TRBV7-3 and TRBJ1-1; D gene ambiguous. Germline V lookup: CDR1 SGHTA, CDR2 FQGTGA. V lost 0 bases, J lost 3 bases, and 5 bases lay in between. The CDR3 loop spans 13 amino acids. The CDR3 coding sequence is TGTGCCAGCAGCTTAACAAGAGACACTGAAGCTTTCTTT. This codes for CASSLTRDTEAFF.

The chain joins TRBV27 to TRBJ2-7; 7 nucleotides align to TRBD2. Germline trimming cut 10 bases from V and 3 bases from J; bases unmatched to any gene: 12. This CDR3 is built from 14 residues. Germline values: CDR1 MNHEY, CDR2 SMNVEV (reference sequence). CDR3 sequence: CATVSREEGYEQYF. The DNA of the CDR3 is TGTGCCACCGTCTCCCGGGAGGAGGGCTACGAGCAGTACTTC.

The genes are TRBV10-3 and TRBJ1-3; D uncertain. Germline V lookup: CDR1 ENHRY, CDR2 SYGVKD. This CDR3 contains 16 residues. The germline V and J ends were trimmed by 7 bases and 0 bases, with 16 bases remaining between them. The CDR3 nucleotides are TGTGCCATCAAAGACTCCCACTACAACTCTGGAAACACCATATATTTT. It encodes CAIKDSHYNSGNTIYF.

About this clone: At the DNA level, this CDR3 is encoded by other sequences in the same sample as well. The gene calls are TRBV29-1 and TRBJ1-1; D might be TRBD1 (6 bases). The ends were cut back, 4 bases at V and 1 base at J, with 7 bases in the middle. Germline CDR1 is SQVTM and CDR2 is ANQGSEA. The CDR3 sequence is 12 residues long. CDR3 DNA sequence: TGCAGCGTTGTCAGGGGGAACACTGAAGCTTTCTTT. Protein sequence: CSVVRGNTEAFF.

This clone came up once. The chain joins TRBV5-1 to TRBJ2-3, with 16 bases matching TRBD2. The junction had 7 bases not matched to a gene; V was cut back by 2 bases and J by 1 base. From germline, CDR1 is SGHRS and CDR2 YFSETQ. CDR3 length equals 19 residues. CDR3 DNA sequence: TGCGCCAGCAGCTTCCCGGGACTAGCGGGAGGGCCCCGCACAGATACGCAGTATTTT. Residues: CASSFPGLAGGPRTDTQYF.

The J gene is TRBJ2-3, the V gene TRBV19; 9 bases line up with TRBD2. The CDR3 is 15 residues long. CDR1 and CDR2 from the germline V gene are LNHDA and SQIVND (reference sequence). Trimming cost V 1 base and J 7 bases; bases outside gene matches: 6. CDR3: CASSIVSGGSNTQYF. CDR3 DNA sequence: TGTGCCAGTAGTATAGTGAGCGGGGGGTCGAATACGCAGTATTTT. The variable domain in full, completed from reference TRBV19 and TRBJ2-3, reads DGGITQSPKYLFRKEGQNVTLSCEQNLNHDAMYWYRQDPGQGLRLIYYSQIVNDFQKGDIAEGYSVSREKKESFPLTVTSAQKNPTAFYLCASSIVSGGSNTQYFGPGTRLTVL.

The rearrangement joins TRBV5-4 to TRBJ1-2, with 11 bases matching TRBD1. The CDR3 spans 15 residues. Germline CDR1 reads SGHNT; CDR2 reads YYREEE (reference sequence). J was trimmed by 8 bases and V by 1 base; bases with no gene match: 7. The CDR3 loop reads CASSLKGQGGTGYTF. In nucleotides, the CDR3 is TGTGCCAGCAGCTTGAAGGGACAGGGGGGTACGGGCTACACCTTC.

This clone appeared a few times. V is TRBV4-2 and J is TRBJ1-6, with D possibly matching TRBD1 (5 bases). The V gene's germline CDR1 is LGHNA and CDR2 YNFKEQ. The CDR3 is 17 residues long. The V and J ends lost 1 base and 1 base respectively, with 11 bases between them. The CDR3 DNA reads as TGTGCCAGCAGCCAAGGGCGGGGCGGGTCCTATAATTCACCCCTCCACTTT. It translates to CASSQGRGGSYNSPLHF.

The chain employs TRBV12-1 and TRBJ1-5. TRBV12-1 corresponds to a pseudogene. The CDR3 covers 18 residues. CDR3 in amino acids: CASSRKAGLRGSNQPQHF. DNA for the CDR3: TGTGCCAGCAGTAGAAAGGCGGGCCTCCGGGGAAGCAATCAGCCCCAGCATTTT.